Each of the 21 T cell receptor beta chains below was sequenced from the same sample in a study of radiation and T cells in renal cell carcinoma. The assay was immunoSEQ multiplex PCR, and TCRdb's table has in-frame clones only and misses some. The sample yields about 49,000 clones, roughly four fifths seen once. Documented time point: baseline pretreatment blood. Documented treatment: 15 Gy SBRT to primary tumor, nephrectomy 4 weeks later. Sequencing was performed on blood, taken from a patient whose treatment included radiotherapy and nephrectomy. The receptors were gathered from a woman in her 70s with renal cell carcinoma.

The rearrangement joins TRBV5-1 to TRBJ2-7; TRBD1 matches at 9 bases. The junction had 0 bases not matched to a gene; V was cut back by 3 bases and J by 5 bases. The CDR3 runs 12 residues. Germline values: CDR1 SGHRS, CDR2 YFSETQ. The CDR3: CASSWTGDEQYF. In DNA, the CDR3 is TGCGCCAGCAGCTGGACAGGGGACGAGCAGTACTTC.

J is TRBJ2-3 and V is TRBV19, with TRBD1 matching 9 bases. The CDR3 consists of 15 residues. Losses at the gene ends were 5 bases for V and 3 bases for J; bases not matched to a gene: 6. Per the germline V gene, CDR1 is LNHDA and CDR2 is SQIVND (reference sequence). CDR3 amino acids: CASSQTGGQTDTQYF. CDR3 DNA: TGTGCCAGTAGTCAAACAGGGGGCCAAACAGATACGCAGTATTTT.

This clone was seen only a few times. This sequence joins TRBV9 and TRBJ1-5; D unresolved. Trimming took 2 bases from V and 0 from J, leaving 3 bases between them. Germline CDR1 is SGDLS and CDR2 is YYNGEE. CDR3 size: 13 residues. CDR3 sequence reads: CASSVGSNQPQHF. DNA of the CDR3: TGTGCCAGCAGCGTTGGTAGCAATCAGCCCCAGCATTTT. Using reference TRBV9 and TRBJ1-5 for the parts outside the CDR3, the full variable domain is DSGVTQTPKHLITATGQRVTLRCSPRSGDLSVYWYQQSLDQGLQFLIQYYNGEERAKGNILERFSAQQFPDLHSELNLSSLELGDSALYFCASSVGSNQPQHFGDGTRLSIL.

The chain couples TRBV27 to TRBJ1-2; tentatively, D is TRBD1 (6 bases). Germline CDR1 reads MNHEY; CDR2 reads SMNVEV (reference sequence). This CDR3 spans 14 amino acids. V gave up 3 bases and J gave up 2 bases, with 10 bases separating them. This chain's CDR3 is CASSLLDSNYGYTF. The CDR3 DNA reads TGTGCCAGCAGTTTGTTGGACAGCAACTATGGCTACACCTTC.

The V gene is TRBV7-7, the J gene TRBJ2-5; D perhaps matches TRBD1 (5 bases). V gave up 6 bases and J gave up 2 bases, with 10 bases separating them. CDR3 length equals 13 residues. In germline, CDR1 is SSHAT, CDR2 FNYEAQ (reference sequence). The DNA of the CDR3 is TGTGCCAGCAGTCGAGACAGACAAGAGACCCAGTACTTC. Protein sequence: CASSRDRQETQYF.

This sequence joins TRBV6-6 and TRBJ1-2, with D possibly being TRBD1 (6 bases). The CDR3 has 14 amino acids. CDR1 MNHNY and CDR2 SVGAGI come from the germline V gene (reference sequence). Trimming pared 6 bases from V and 3 bases from J, leaving 14 bases between. CDR3 sequence reads: CASSKPPGDYGYTF. The CDR3 coding sequence is TGTGCCAGCAGCAAGCCCCCAGGGGACTATGGCTACACCTTC.

The chain couples TRBV4-2 to TRBJ2-1; D is ambiguous. This CDR3 comprises 13 residues. Trimming cost V 0 bases and J 10 bases, with 10 bases left between them. Germline lookup yields CDR1 LGHNA and CDR2 YNFKEQ. Here the CDR3 reads CASSQDQTLEQFF. In DNA, the CDR3 is TGTGCCAGCAGCCAAGATCAAACACTGGAGCAGTTCTTC.

In DNA, the CDR3 is TGCGCCAGCAGCTCCGGGACGGACCTCAATCAGCCCCAGCATTTT. Protein product: CASSSGTDLNQPQHF. The chain is built from TRBV5-1 and TRBJ1-5; D perhaps matches TRBD1 (5 bases). CDR1 and CDR2 (germline): SGHRS, YFSETQ. The V gene lost 3 bases and the J gene lost 3 bases, with 13 bases spanning the gap. There are 15 residues in the CDR3.

The chain combines TRBV10-3 with TRBJ2-2, with 7 bases matching TRBD1. V trimming: 5 bases; J trimming: 7 bases; junction bases outside the gene matches: 7. The length of the CDR3 is 14 residues. The germline V gene has CDR1 ENHRY and CDR2 SYGVKD. The CDR3 reads CAISLDRRIGELFF. CDR3 DNA: TGTGCCATCAGTTTGGACAGGAGGATCGGGGAGCTGTTTTTT.

The chain couples TRBV10-3 to TRBJ2-7, with D unclear. V lost 8 bases and J 7 bases, leaving 12 bases between the germline ends. The V gene's germline CDR1 is ENHRY and CDR2 SYGVKD. CDR3 length: 11 residues. In DNA form, the CDR3 reads TGTGCCATCGGGATGACGGTTGAGCAGTACTTC. It specifies CAIGMTVEQYF.

The gene calls are TRBV5-1 and TRBJ2-7; 9 nucleotides align to TRBD2. In germline, CDR1 is SGHRS, CDR2 YFSETQ. The CDR3 runs to 15 residues. V dropped 6 bases and J dropped 6; count of bases not matched to a gene: 13. In DNA, the CDR3 is TGCGCCAGCAAGTCCTCTATAGCGGGAGCGGTCGAGCAGTACTTC. Translation gives CASKSSIAGAVEQYF.

This clone was seen a handful of times. The chain recombines TRBV5-4 with TRBJ2-7; D not resolved. Germline V gives CDR1 SGHNT, CDR2 YYREEE (reference sequence). Trimming pared 0 bases from V and 6 bases from J, leaving 10 bases between. The CDR3 runs 13 residues. This CDR3 is CASSLGSGVEQYF. For the CDR3, the DNA is TGTGCCAGCAGCTTGGGGTCAGGTGTCGAGCAGTACTTC.

The chain carries TRBV7-6 and TRBJ2-7, with no clear D. This CDR3 is built from 12 residues. V was cut by 5 bases and J by 3 bases, with 8 bases left in between. The V gene's germline CDR1 is SGHVS and CDR2 FNYEAQ. CDR3 sequence reads: CASSGSGYEQYF. The CDR3 DNA reads TGTGCCAGCAGCGGGTCGGGCTACGAGCAGTACTTC.

The V gene is TRBV5-1, the J gene TRBJ1-1; 9 bases are shared with TRBD1. V lost 3 bases and J lost 1; bases outside the gene matches: 7. The CDR3 has 16 residues. Germline loops: CDR1 SGHRS, CDR2 YFSETQ. CDR3 protein: CASSWGTGQGNTEAFF. As DNA, the CDR3 is TGCGCCAGCAGCTGGGGAACGGGACAGGGGAACACTGAAGCTTTCTTT. Filled out from reference TRBV5-1 and TRBJ1-1, the complete variable domain reads KAGVTQTPRYLIKTRGQQVTLSCSPISGHRSVSWYQQTPGQGLQFLFEYFSETQRNKGNFPGRFSGRQFSNSRSEMNVSTLELGDSALYLCASSWGTGQGNTEAFFGQGTRLTVV.

Only a few counts were recorded for this clone. The V and J genes are TRBV7-8 and TRBJ2-4, with 7 bases fitting TRBD1. CDR3 length: 14 residues. V gave up 6 bases and J gave up 4 bases; unmatched junction bases: 6. Germline CDR1 reads SGHVS; CDR2 reads FQNEAQ. This CDR3 reads CASSNRGSKNIQYF. In DNA form, the CDR3 reads TGTGCCAGCAGTAACAGGGGATCGAAAAACATTCAGTACTTC.

This clone was observed once. The chain combines TRBV4-1 with TRBJ1-4; 7 positions match TRBD1. Germline-derived CDR1 and CDR2 are MGHRA and YSYEKL. V trimming: 3 bases; J trimming: 0 bases; junction bases outside the gene matches: 7. The CDR3 covers 17 residues. CDR3 sequence (DNA): TGCGCCAGCAGCCACCGGACAGGTTATACAACTAATGAAAAACTGTTTTTT. As protein: CASSHRTGYTTNEKLFF.

The V and J genes are TRBV5-4 and TRBJ2-1; D might be TRBD1 (5 bases). Trimming left V 0 bases short and J 8 bases short, with 18 bases between. Per the germline V gene, CDR1 is SGHNT and CDR2 is YYREEE (reference sequence). The CDR3 length is 16 residues. The CDR3 loop reads CASSLVGPKGADEQFF. The DNA for the CDR3 is TGTGCCAGCAGCTTGGTTGGGCCCAAAGGGGCCGATGAGCAGTTCTTC.

This chain connects TRBV5-1 to TRBJ2-3; 8 nucleotides line up with TRBD1. The CDR3 is 15 residues long. Germline V gene sequence: CDR1 SGHRS, CDR2 YFSETQ. J lost 0 bases, V lost 4 bases, and 4 bases had no gene match. This chain's CDR3 is CASSMTGVSTDTQYF. In DNA, the CDR3 is TGCGCCAGCAGCATGACAGGGGTCAGCACAGATACGCAGTATTTT. Based on the CDR3 plus reference TRBV5-1 and TRBJ2-3, the full variable domain is KAGVTQTPRYLIKTRGQQVTLSCSPISGHRSVSWYQQTPGQGLQFLFEYFSETQRNKGNFPGRFSGRQFSNSRSEMNVSTLELGDSALYLCASSMTGVSTDTQYFGPGTRLTVL.

V usage is TRBV5-6 and J usage is TRBJ1-4; D call uncertain. Per germline, CDR1 SGHDT and CDR2 YYEEEE. This CDR3 is 14 amino acids long. V was pared by 0 bases and J by 8 bases, with 11 bases between. The DNA of the CDR3 is TGTGCCAGCAGCTTGGGGTTGGTGGTGGAAAAACTGTTTTTT. It yields the protein CASSLGLVVEKLFF.

V gene TRBV9 combines with J gene TRBJ1-6; D is uncertain. V lost 2 bases to trimming and J lost 8 bases, with 11 bases between them. This CDR3 has 14 residues. CDR1 and CDR2 from the germline V gene are SGDLS and YYNGEE. The CDR3 DNA follows: TGTGCCAGCAGCGTTGCGGACGGGGATTCACCCCTCCACTTT. This encodes CASSVADGDSPLHF.

The rearrangement links TRBV2 to TRBJ2-7, with 7 bases identical to TRBD1. The CDR3 has 13 amino acids. The V gene's germline CDR1 is SNHLY and CDR2 FYNNEI. Trimming took 7 bases from V and 4 from J; bases not matched to a gene: 7. DNA of the CDR3: TGTGCCAGCAAAGCGACAGGGCAGTACGAGCAGTACTTC. Translation: CASKATGQYEQYF.